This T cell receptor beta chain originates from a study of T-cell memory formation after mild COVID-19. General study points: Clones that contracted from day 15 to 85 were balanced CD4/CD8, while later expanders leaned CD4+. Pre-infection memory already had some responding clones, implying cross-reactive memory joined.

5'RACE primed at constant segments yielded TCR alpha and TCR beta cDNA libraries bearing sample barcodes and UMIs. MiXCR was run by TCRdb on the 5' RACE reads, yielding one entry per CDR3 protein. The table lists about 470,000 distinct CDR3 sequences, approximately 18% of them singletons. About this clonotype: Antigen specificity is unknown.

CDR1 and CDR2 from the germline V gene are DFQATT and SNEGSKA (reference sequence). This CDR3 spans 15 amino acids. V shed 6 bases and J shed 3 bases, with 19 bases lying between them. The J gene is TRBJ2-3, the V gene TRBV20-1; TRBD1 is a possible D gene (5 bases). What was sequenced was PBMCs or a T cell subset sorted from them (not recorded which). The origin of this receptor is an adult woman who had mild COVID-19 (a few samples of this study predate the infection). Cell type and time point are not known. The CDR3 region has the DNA TGCAGTGCAGAGATGATACAGGTCTGGACAGATACGCAGTATTTT. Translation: CSAEMIQVWTDTQYF.